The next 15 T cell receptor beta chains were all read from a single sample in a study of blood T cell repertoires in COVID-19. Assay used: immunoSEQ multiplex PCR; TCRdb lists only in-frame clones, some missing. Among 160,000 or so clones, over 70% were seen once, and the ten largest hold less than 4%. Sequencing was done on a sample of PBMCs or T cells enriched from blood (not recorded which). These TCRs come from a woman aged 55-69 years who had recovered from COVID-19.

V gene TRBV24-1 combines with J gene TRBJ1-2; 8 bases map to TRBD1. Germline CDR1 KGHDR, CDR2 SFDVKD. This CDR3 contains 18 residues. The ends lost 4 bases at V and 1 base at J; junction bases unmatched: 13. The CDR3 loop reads CATSETTATGEFNYGYTF. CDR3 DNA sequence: TGTGCCACCAGTGAAACGACTGCGACAGGGGAATTTAACTATGGCTACACCTTC.

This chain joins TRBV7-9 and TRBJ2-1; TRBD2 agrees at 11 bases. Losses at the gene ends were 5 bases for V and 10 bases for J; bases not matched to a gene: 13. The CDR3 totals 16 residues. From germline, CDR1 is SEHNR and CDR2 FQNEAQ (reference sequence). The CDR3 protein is CASSRPPGLAVKEQFF. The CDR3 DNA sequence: TGTGCCAGCAGCCGACCCCCGGGACTAGCGGTAAAGGAGCAGTTCTTC.

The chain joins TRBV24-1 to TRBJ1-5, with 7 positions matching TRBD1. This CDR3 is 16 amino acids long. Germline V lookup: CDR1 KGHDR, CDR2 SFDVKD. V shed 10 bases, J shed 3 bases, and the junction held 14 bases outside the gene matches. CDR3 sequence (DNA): TGTGCCACTGAGGACGGGGCAGGGGGTCCCAATCAGCCCCAGCATTTT. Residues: CATEDGAGGPNQPQHF.

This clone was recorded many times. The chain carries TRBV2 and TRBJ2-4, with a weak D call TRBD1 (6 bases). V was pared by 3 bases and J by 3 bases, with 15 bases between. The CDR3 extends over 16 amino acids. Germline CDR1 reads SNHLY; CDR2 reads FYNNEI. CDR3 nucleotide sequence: TGTGCCAGCAGTGACCCACAGGGAGCAGTCAAAAACATTCAGTACTTC. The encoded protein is CASSDPQGAVKNIQYF.

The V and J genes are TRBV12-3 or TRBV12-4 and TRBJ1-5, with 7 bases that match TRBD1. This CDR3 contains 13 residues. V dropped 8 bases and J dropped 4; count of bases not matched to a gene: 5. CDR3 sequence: CASGNRGNQPQHF. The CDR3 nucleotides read TGTGCCAGCGGAAACAGGGGTAATCAGCCCCAGCATTTT.

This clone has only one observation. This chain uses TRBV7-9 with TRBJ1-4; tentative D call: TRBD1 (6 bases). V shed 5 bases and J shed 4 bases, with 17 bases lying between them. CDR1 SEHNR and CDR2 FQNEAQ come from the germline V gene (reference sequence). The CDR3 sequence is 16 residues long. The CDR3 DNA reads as TGTGCCAGCAGCCTACGACAGGACAGAGATAATGAAAAACTGTTTTTT. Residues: CASSLRQDRDNEKLFF.

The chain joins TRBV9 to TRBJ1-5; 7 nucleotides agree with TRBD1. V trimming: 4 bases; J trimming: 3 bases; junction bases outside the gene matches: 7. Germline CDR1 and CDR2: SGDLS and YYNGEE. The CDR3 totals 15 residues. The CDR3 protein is CASSPGTADNQPQHF. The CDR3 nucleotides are TGTGCCAGCAGCCCTGGGACAGCCGACAATCAGCCCCAGCATTTT. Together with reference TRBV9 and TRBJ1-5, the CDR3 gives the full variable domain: DSGVTQTPKHLITATGQRVTLRCSPRSGDLSVYWYQQSLDQGLQFLIQYYNGEERAKGNILERFSAQQFPDLHSELNLSSLELGDSALYFCASSPGTADNQPQHFGDGTRLSIL.

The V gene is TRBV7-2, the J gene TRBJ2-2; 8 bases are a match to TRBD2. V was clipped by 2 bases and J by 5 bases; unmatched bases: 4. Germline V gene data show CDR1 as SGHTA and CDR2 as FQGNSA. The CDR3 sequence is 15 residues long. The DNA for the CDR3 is TGTGCCAGCAGCTTAACGGGACTAGGGACCGGGGAGCTGTTTTTT. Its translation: CASSLTGLGTGELFF.

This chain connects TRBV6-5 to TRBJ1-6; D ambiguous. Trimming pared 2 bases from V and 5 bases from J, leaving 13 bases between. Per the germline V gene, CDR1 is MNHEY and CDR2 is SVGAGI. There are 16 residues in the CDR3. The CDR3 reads CASSYDSARDNSPLHF. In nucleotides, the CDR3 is TGTGCCAGCAGTTACGATTCAGCACGGGATAATTCACCCCTCCACTTT.

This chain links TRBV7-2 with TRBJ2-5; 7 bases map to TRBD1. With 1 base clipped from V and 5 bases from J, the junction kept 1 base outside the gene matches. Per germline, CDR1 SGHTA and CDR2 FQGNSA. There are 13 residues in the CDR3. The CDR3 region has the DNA TGTGCCAGCAGCTTAGACAGGGGTGAGACCCAGTACTTC. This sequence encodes CASSLDRGETQYF.

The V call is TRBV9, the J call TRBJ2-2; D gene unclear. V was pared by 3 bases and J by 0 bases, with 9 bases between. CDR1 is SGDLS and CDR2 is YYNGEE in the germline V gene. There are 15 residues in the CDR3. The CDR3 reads CASSAPYANTGELFF. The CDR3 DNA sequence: TGTGCCAGCAGCGCGCCCTATGCGAACACCGGGGAGCTGTTTTTT.

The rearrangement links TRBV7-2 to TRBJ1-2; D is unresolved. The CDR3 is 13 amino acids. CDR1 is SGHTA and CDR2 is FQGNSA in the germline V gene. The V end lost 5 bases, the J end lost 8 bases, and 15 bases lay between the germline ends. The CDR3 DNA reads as TGTGCCAGCAGCGTCGGGAGGGTCGACGGCTACACCTTC. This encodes CASSVGRVDGYTF.

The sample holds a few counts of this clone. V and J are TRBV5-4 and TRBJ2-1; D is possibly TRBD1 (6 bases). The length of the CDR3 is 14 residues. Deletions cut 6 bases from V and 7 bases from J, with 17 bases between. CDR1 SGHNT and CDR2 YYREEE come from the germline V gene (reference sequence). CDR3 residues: CASNHRQDINEQFF. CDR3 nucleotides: TGTGCCAGCAACCACCGACAGGATATTAATGAGCAGTTCTTC.

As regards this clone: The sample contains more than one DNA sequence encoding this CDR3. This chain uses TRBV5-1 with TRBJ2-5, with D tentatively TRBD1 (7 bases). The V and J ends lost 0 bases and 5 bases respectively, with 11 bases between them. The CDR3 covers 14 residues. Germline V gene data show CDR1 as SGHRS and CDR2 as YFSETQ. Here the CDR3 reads CASSLEGAGETQYF. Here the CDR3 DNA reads TGCGCCAGCAGCTTGGAGGGGGCGGGGGAGACCCAGTACTTC.

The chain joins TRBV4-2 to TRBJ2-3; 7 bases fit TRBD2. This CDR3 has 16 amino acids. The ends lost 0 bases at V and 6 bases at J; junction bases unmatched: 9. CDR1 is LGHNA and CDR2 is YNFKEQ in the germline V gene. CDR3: CASSQESQRGWDTQYF. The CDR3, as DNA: TGTGCCAGCAGCCAAGAAAGCCAGCGGGGTTGGGATACGCAGTATTTT.